This TCR beta chain was recorded in a study of shared clonotypes between healthy human individuals. Study-wide results and limits: Non-shared clonotypes had lower generation probabilities than clonotypes shared by all four sorted-subset donors.

TCRdb keeps only in-frame clones here, not all; method: immunoSEQ multiplex PCR. The table records approximately 700,000 clones, around 73% of them present only once. Comments on this clone: What it binds is not known.

The source of this sequence is a woman aged 30 to 39 in good health. The sample taken for sequencing was memory CD4+ T cells sorted from blood. The subset is: CD45RA-negative fraction.

DNA for the CDR3: TGTGCCAGCAGTGAGGGGACCTTCTCCTACGAGCAGTACTTC. It translates to CASSEGTFSYEQYF. The genes are TRBV2 and TRBJ2-7; D may match TRBD1 or TRBD2 (5 bases each). The CDR3 covers 14 residues. Germline V CDR1 and CDR2: SNHLY, FYNNEI. The V end was cut by 3 bases, the J end by 0 bases, with 9 bases between.